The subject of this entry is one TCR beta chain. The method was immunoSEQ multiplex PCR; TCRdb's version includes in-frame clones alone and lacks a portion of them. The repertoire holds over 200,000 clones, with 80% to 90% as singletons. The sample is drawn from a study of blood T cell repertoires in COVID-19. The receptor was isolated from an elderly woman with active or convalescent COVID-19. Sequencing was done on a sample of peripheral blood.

The CDR3 nucleotides are TGCGCCAGCAGCCAGGGCCCAAAAGGCTACACCTTC. Translating gives CASSQGPKGYTF. This sequence joins TRBV4-1 and TRBJ1-2; D call uncertain. There are 12 residues in the CDR3. The germline CDR1 and CDR2 sequences are MGHRA and YSYEKL. V was shortened by 3 bases and J by 8 bases, with 10 bases between the two germline ends.